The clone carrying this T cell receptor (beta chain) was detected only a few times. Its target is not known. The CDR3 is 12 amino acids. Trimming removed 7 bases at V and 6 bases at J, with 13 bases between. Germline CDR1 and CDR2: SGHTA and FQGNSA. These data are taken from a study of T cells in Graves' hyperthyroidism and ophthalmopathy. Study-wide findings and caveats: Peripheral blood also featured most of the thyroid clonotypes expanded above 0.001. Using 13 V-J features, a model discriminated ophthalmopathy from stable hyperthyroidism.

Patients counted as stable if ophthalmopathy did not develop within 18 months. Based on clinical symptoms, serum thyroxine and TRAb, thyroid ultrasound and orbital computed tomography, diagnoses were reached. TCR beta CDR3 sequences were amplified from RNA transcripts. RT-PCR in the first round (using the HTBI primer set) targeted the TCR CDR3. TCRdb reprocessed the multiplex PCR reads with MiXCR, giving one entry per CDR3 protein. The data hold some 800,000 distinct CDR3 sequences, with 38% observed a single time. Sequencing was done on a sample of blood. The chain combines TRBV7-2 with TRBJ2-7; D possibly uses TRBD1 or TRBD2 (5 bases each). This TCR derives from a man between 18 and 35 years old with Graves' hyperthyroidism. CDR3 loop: CASNRGRGEQYF. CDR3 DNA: TGTGCCAGCAACCGGGGACGAGGCGAGCAGTACTTC.